The sequence of this T cell receptor (beta chain) was determined in a study of blood T cells in healthy people across ages (dated by TCRdb to between 2014 and 2017). Background for the entire study: In model experiments, roughly one uniquely barcoded TCR beta cDNA molecule per two T cells was captured by template switching. Using deep sequencing normalized with unique cDNA molecular identifiers, the study measured how TCR beta repertoire diversity changes with age. The donors were split into four age groups: young (average about 15 years), middle-aged (around 37), aged (62) and long-lived (under 90). To avoid experimental bias, donors of different ages were spread randomly across the sequencing lanes. For two donors (one aged 18 to 29 and one aged 80 or older), the study analyzed two additional independent replicas of 1 million unique cDNA reads from the same blood draw.

The full study reports these points: Because the CMV infection status of the donors was unknown, age-related changes in expanded clonotypes may potentially have been confounded. Compared with the aged group, more naive CD4+ T cells, fewer expanded clones and increased TCR diversity were shown by the long-lived group, suggesting age selection. A strong correlation was found between observed TCR beta diversity and the percentage of naive T cells measured by flow cytometry. Since profiling was done on bulk unsorted PBMCs, naive and antigen-experienced compartments could not be conclusively compared. Observed TCR beta diversity per million T cells fell roughly linearly with age, and a significant reduction was already apparent by age around 40. Estimates of total diversity based on one million sequenced T cells were considered lower bounds and underestimates.

V was cut back by 2 bases and J by 5 bases, leaving a gap of 10 bases between them. Reading from cysteine to phenylalanine, the CDR3 counts 14 amino acids. The kept DNA is CDR3 alone, 42 bases in frame from the first base. CDR1 and CDR2, per the germline V gene, are SGHTA and FQGNSA. This clonotype was seen at least ten times. The antigen it recognizes is unknown. There are no base qualities to consult, and no much larger clone falls within one base. Libraries were built with 5' RACE. Sequenced using an Illumina HiSeq 2500. A second PCR of about 7 to 12 cycles was run with a J-beta primer mix and a sample-barcoded 5' primer. A unique molecular identifier was introduced onto each TCR beta cDNA molecule by a template-switch 5' adaptor carrying 12 random nucleotides. Each sample yielded at least 2.5 million CDR3-containing paired-end reads. First-strand cDNA was synthesized from all RNA with the Mint cDNA synthesis kit, primed by a TRBC-specific oligonucleotide. After uracil-DNA glycosylase treatment, a first 18-cycle PCR used universal primers M1SS and BC2_uni_R on all cDNA. The paper's data handling went like this. For normalization, 1 million high-quality reads, each with a distinct molecular identifier, were randomly selected from each sample. Instead of being binned into consensus sequences, reads that shared molecular identifiers were thrown out. MiTCR, with a Q25 quality threshold and the strictest error-elimination algorithm, was used for CDR3 identification, clonotype clustering and error correction. A nonparametric unseen species model with Euler transformation was used to estimate lower-bound total TCR beta diversity. The public reads were run again by TCRdb, first through fastp at Q25 and then through MiXCR, and only productive beta chains were kept. Each record represents a unique CDR3 protein, reported with the most common genes and DNA among its rows. What appears here as the V and J calls and clone size reflects TCRdb's work, not the paper's. This sample holds over 600,000 distinct CDR3 sequences; around 50% were observed only once. Around a sixth of the sample is in the top ten clones.

The roughly 39 donors, aged roughly 6 to 90 years, were systemically healthy Caucasian individuals from Russia. Around 9.8 milliliters of peripheral blood were collected from each donor into EDTA-treated Vacutainer tubes. Ficoll-Paque density-gradient centrifugation was used to isolate PBMCs, with at least 6.5 million per sample. Trizol reagent was used to extract total RNA from the PBMCs, yielding at least 5 micrograms per sample. For every donor, an aliquot of PBMCs went through flow cytometry to measure the percentages of naive CD45RAhigh/CD27high T cells. The rearrangement combines TRBV7-2 with TRBJ2-1, with TRBD1 perhaps the D gene, on 5 matching bases. The TCR sequence derives from an elderly man in good health. The sequenced sample consisted of blood. The nucleotide sequence is given as TGTGCCAGCAGCTTATTACAGGCGGACAATGAGCAGTTCTTC. It is translated as CASSLLQADNEQFF.